The rows below give T cell receptor beta chains drawn from one sample of a study of blood T cell repertoires in COVID-19. Clones were read by immunoSEQ multiplex PCR, and TCRdb kept only the in-frame ones, dropping some. The sample has about 280,000 clones, roughly 89% seen once. The sequenced material came from peripheral blood. The source is a man aged 50-59 years with acute or convalescent COVID-19. Each CDR3 is given with its conserved first and last residue. Each record gives: clone size, D gene, J gene, CDR3 length, V gene, CDR3 DNA, CDR3 protein. The D gene is left open where the match is weak. Clone size is shown for a subset of rows, as once, few, many or a class of expanded clone.

NA | NA | TRBJ1-6 | 17 | TRBV27 | TGTGCCAGCAGTCCACCGTGGGGGGGGTTAGATAATTCACCCCTCCACTTT | CASSPPWGGLDNSPLHF
NA | NA | TRBJ1-6 | 15 | TRBV27 | TGTGCCAGCAGTTCTACCACCGCAAACAATTCACCCCTCCACTTT | CASSSTTANNSPLHF
NA | TRBD2 | TRBJ2-7 | 15 | TRBV11-2 | TGTGCCAGCAGCTCCCTCCCGGGGGGGGTCGGCGAGCAGTACTTC | CASSSLPGGVGEQYF
NA | TRBD2 | TRBJ2-1 | 17 | TRBV4-1 | TGCGCCAGCAGCGTCCTCGCCACTAGCGCCCCCTACAATGAGCAGTTCTTC | CASSVLATSAPYNEQFF
NA | NA | TRBJ1-6 | 18 | TRBV27 | TGTGCCAGCCGAACCCCTCCGGGGGGAGGGCCCTATAATTCACCCCTCCACTTT | CASRTPPGGGPYNSPLHF
NA | TRBD1 | TRBJ1-1 | 16 | TRBV7-9 | TGTGCCAGCAGCTTTCTCTACAGGGGAATGAACACTGAAGCTTTCTTT | CASSFLYRGMNTEAFF
NA | NA | TRBJ2-5 | 11 | TRBV29-1 | TGCAGCGTTCTGTCAGGCGAGACCCAGTACTTC | CSVLSGETQYF
NA | TRBD1 | TRBJ2-5 | 15 | TRBV6-5 | TGTGCCAGCAGCGCGGACAGGGGGCCCCAAGAGACCCAGTACTTC | CASSADRGPQETQYF
NA | TRBD1 | TRBJ2-1 | 17 | TRBV15 | TGTGCCACCAGCTCCCCACCTGACAGGGCCGAACTGGATGAGCAGTTCTTC | CATSSPPDRAELDEQFF
NA | NA | TRBJ1-2 | 11 | TRBV9 | TGTGCCAGCAGGGCCAACTATGGCTACACCTTC | CASRANYGYTF
NA | NA | TRBJ1-3 | 18 | TRBV7-9 | TGTGCCAGCAGCTTGTCCTATGGAGGAACCCTCTCTGGAAACACCATATATTTT | CASSLSYGGTLSGNTIYF
NA | NA | TRBJ2-2 | 16 | TRBV5-1 | TGCGCCAGCAGCTTTCGACTCAGGGGATCTGGCGGGGAGCTGTTTTTT | CASSFRLRGSGGELFF
NA | TRBD2 | TRBJ2-1 | 13 | TRBV12-3/TRBV12-4 | TGTGCCAGCAGTTTTACTAGGGAGGGTGAGCAGTTCTTC | CASSFTREGEQFF
NA | NA | TRBJ2-7 | 11 | TRBV2 | TGTGCCAGCAGCGGTTCCTACGAGCAGTACTTC | CASSGSYEQYF
NA | TRBD1 | TRBJ2-1 | 14 | TRBV4-1 | TGCGCCAGCAGTTGGACAGGGACCTACAATGAGCAGTTCTTC | CASSWTGTYNEQFF
NA | NA | TRBJ2-2 | 14 | TRBV6-5 | TGTGCCAGCCGAGGGGGGGGCAGAACCGGGGAGCTGTTTTTT | CASRGGGRTGELFF
NA | TRBD1 | TRBJ1-4 | 18 | TRBV5-1 | TGCGCCAGCAGCCTGTGGACAGGGGATTTCGCAACTAATGAAAAACTGTTTTTT | CASSLWTGDFATNEKLFF
NA | TRBD1 | TRBJ2-1 | 18 | TRBV7-9 | TGTGCCAGCAGCCCCCTCATACGGACAGGGTGGCCCTACAATGAGCAGTTCTTC | CASSPLIRTGWPYNEQFF
few | NA | TRBJ2-3 | 15 | TRBV5-6 | TGTGCCAGCAGCTTGATAACAGCAAGCACAGATACGCAGTATTTT | CASSLITASTDTQYF
NA | NA | TRBJ2-3 | 15 | TRBV30 | TGTGCCTGGACCCTAGGAGGGGCCTCCACAGATACGCAGTATTTT | CAWTLGGASTDTQYF